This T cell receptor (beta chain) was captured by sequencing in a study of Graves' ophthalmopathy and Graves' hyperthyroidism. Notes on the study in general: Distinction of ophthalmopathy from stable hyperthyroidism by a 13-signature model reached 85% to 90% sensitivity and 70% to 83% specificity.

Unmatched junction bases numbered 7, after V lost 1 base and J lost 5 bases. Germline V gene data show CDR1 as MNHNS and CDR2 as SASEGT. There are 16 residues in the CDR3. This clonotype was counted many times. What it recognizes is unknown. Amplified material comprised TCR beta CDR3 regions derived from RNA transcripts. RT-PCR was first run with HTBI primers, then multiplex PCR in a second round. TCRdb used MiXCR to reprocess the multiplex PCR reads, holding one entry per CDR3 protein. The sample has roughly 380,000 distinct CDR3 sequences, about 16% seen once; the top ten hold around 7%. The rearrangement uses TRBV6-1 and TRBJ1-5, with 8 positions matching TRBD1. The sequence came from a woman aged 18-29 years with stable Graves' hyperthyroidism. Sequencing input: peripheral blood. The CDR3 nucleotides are TGTGCCAGCAGTGAAGGAAGGACAGGGCCGGATCAGCCCCAGCATTTT. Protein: CASSEGRTGPDQPQHF.